Reported below is one TCR beta chain. The antigen remains undetermined. These data belong to a study of beta chain features in type 1 diabetes. Study-wide results and limits: For Type 1 diabetes patients, all four CD4+ subsets carried TCRB CDR3s that were moderately but significantly shorter.

The germline gives CDR1 SGDLS, CDR2 YYNGEE. The CDR3 extends over 16 amino acids. V shed 0 bases, J shed 4 bases, and the junction held 5 bases outside the gene matches. All of the isolated RNA was reverse transcribed, so expressed TCRB transcripts were sequenced. Read counts averaged about 3.57 million for samples of naive, central memory and regulatory T cells. The data were produced by immunoSEQ multiplex PCR, yet TCRdb's version contains in-frame clones alone and is incomplete. The sample records around 140,000 clones, around 8.8% being singletons. The chain couples TRBV9 to TRBJ2-2; 8 positions match TRBD2. What was sequenced was central memory CD4+ T cells from blood. This TCR derives from a man aged 25-40 years with type 1 diabetes. Here the CDR3 reads CASSVEAGALTGELFF. The CDR3 DNA sequence: TGTGCCAGCAGCGTAGAAGCGGGGGCGCTCACCGGGGAGCTGTTTTTT.